Shown below are 9 T cell receptor beta chains from a single sample sequenced in a study of naive and memory T cell subsets. Study results and limitations: Possibly reflecting memory cells re-expressing CD45RA, a few larger clonotypes occurred in naive repertoires, especially CD8.

Both TRBC1 and TRBC2 were covered by a beta constant-region primer of two equimolar oligonucleotides. Ligated cDNA was amplified by four rounds of PCR with nested alpha and beta constant-region primers and SP2. From the UMI-ligation and nested PCR reads, TCRdb called clonotypes with MiXCR, one entry per CDR3 protein. The sample has 98,000 or so distinct CDR3 sequences, more than 12% seen once. These TCRs are of unknown antigen specificity. Sequencing was performed on naive CD8+ T cells from blood. Receptor source: a human donor in good health.

This clonotype occurred a few times. The chain couples TRBV29-1 to TRBJ2-1, with 10 bases fitting TRBD2. Germline CDR1 SQVTM, CDR2 ANQGSEA. This CDR3 has 16 residues. V was clipped by 0 bases and J by 4 bases; unmatched bases: 6. As DNA, the CDR3 is TGCAGCGTTGAAGATCTTATAGCGGGAGGTTACAATGAGCAGTTCTTC. Translated, it gives CSVEDLIAGGYNEQFF.

This clonotype turned up a few times. The CDR3 protein is CASRQDYSNQPQHF. DNA of the CDR3: TGTGCCAGCAGACAGGACTATAGCAATCAGCCCCAGCATTTT. V is TRBV2 and J is TRBJ1-5, with TRBD1 as a possible D gene (5 bases). The V end lost 6 bases, the J end lost 0 bases, and 9 bases lay between the germline ends. This CDR3 has 14 residues. The germline gives CDR1 SNHLY, CDR2 FYNNEI.

This clonotype turned up a few times. V gene TRBV7-2 combines with J gene TRBJ2-6, with D perhaps TRBD1 or TRBD2 (6 bases each). Trimming cost V 1 base and J 0 bases, with 13 bases left between them. This CDR3 has 18 amino acids. Germline V lookup: CDR1 SGHTA, CDR2 FQGNSA. In nucleotides, the CDR3 is TGTGCCAGCAGCTTAGTGGGGGGCGCGCCCTCTGGGGCCAACGTCCTGACTTTC. Its translation is CASSLVGGAPSGANVLTF.

This clonotype appeared a few times. The CDR3 region has the DNA TGTGCCAGTAGTAATGGGGCGGGAGCCGGAAAGACCCAGTACTTC. Amino acid sequence: CASSNGAGAGKTQYF. J is TRBJ2-5 and V is TRBV19, with 7 bases fitting TRBD2. The J segment lost 6 bases and the V segment lost 4 bases, leaving 11 bases of the junction unmatched. Germline loops: CDR1 LNHDA, CDR2 SQIVND (reference sequence). This CDR3 is 15 amino acids long. Based on the CDR3 plus reference TRBV19 and TRBJ2-5, the full variable domain is DGGITQSPKYLFRKEGQNVTLSCEQNLNHDAMYWYRQDPGQGLRLIYYSQIVNDFQKGDIAEGYSVSREKKESFPLTVTSAQKNPTAFYLCASSNGAGAGKTQYFGPGTRLLVL.

This clonotype was seen a handful of times. The rearrangement joins TRBV6-2 or TRBV6-3 to TRBJ2-7; D not certain. CDR3 length equals 12 residues. V dropped 6 bases and J dropped 2 bases, with 8 bases sitting between them. The germline gives CDR1 MNHEY, CDR2 SVGEGT. The CDR3 bases are TGTGCCAGCAGGGCCCCTACCTACGAGCAGTACTTC. This gives the protein CASRAPTYEQYF.

The chain joins TRBV4-1 to TRBJ2-1, with 7 bases matching TRBD2. This CDR3 comprises 18 residues. The trim removed 1 base at V and 1 base at J, leaving 10 bases unmatched. Germline CDR1 is MGHRA and CDR2 is YSYEKL. The CDR3 sequence: CASSQGRWGGNSYNEQFF. CDR3 DNA: TGCGCCAGCAGCCAAGGGAGGTGGGGGGGGAATTCCTACAATGAGCAGTTCTTC.

This clonotype was counted ten times or more. This chain uses TRBV2 with TRBJ2-1, with no clear D. V was pared by 8 bases and J by 1 base, with 6 bases between. CDR3 length equals 12 residues. From germline, CDR1 is SNHLY and CDR2 FYNNEI. The CDR3 sequence is CASGPSYNEQFF. In nucleotides, the CDR3 is TGTGCCAGCGGGCCTTCCTACAATGAGCAGTTCTTC.

A few counts support this clonotype. The chain combines TRBV12-3 or TRBV12-4 with TRBJ2-5, with 14 nucleotides matching TRBD2. J lost 4 bases, V lost 5 bases, and 3 bases had no gene match. The CDR3 length is 15 residues. The CDR3 coding sequence is TGTGCCAGCAGTACGGGACTAGCGGGAGCAGAGACCCAGTACTTC. Its protein product is CASSTGLAGAETQYF.

The chain links TRBV7-6 to TRBJ2-7, with D maybe TRBD1 (5 bases). The CDR3 is 13 amino acids. V was trimmed by 1 base and J by 2 bases, leaving 6 bases between them. Germline loops: CDR1 SGHVS, CDR2 FNYEAQ. The CDR3: CASSLDRPYEQYF. In nucleotides, the CDR3 is TGTGCCAGCAGCTTAGACAGGCCCTACGAGCAGTACTTC.